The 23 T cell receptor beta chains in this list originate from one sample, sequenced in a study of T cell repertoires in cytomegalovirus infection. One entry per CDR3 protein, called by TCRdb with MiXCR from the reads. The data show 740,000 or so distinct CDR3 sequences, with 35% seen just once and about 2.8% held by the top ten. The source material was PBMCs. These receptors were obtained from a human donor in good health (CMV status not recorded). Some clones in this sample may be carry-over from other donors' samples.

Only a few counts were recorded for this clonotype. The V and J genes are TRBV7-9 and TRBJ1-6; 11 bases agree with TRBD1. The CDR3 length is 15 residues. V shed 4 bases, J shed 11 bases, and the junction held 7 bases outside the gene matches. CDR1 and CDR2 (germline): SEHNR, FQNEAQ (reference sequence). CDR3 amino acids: CASSSGQGAWTPLHF. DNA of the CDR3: TGTGCCAGCAGCTCCGGACAGGGGGCTTGGACACCCCTCCACTTT.

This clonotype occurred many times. CDR3 region: CASSPRGGANVLTF. The CDR3 bases are TGTGCCAGCAGCCCACGGGGAGGGGCCAACGTCCTGACTTTC. The chain combines TRBV12-3 or TRBV12-4 with TRBJ2-6, with a tentative D call TRBD2 (5 bases). Trimming pared 6 bases from V and 4 bases from J, leaving 10 bases between. This CDR3 is built from 14 residues.

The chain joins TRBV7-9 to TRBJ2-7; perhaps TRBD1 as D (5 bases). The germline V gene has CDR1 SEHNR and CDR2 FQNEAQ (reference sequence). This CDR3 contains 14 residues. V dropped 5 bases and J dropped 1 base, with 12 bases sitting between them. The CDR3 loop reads CASSHDSSSYEQYF. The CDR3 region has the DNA TGTGCCAGCAGCCACGACAGTTCGTCCTACGAGCAGTACTTC.

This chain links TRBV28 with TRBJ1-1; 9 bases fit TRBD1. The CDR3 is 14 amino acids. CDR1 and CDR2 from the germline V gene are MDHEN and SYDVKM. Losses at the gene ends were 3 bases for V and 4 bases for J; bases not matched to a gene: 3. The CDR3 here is CASSLGTGFTEAFF. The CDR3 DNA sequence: TGTGCCAGCAGTTTGGGGACAGGGTTCACTGAAGCTTTCTTT.

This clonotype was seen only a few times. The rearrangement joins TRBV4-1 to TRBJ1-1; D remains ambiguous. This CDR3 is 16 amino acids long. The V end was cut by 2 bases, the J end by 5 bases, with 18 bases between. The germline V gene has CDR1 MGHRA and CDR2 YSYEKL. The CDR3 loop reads CASSQFARQKVTEAFF. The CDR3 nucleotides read TGCGCCAGCAGCCAATTCGCCCGCCAGAAAGTAACTGAAGCTTTCTTT.

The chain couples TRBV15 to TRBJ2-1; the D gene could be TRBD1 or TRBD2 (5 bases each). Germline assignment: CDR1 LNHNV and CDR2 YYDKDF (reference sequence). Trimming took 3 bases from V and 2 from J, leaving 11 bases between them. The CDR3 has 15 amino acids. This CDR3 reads CATSSSRDPYNEQFF. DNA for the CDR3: TGTGCCACCAGCAGTTCCAGGGACCCCTACAATGAGCAGTTCTTC.

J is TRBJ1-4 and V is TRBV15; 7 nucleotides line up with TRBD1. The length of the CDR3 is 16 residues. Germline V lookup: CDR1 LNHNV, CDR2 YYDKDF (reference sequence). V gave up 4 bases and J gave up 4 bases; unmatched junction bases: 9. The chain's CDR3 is CATSTGTDRVNEKLFF. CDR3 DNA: TGTGCCACCAGCACCGGAACCGACAGGGTTAATGAAAAACTGTTTTTT.

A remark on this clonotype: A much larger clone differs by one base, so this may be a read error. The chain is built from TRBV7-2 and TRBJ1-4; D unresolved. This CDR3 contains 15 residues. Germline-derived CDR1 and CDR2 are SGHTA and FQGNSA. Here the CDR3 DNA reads TGTGCCAGCAGCCCACGGCCCGCCGCTAATGACAAACTGTTTTTT. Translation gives CASSPRPAANDKLFF. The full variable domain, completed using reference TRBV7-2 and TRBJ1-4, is GAGVSQSPSNKVTEKGKDVELRCDPISGHTALYWYRQSLGQGLEFLIYFQGNSAPDKSGLPSDRFSAERTGGSVSTLTIQRTQQEDSAVYLCASSPRPAANDKLFFGSGTQLSVL.

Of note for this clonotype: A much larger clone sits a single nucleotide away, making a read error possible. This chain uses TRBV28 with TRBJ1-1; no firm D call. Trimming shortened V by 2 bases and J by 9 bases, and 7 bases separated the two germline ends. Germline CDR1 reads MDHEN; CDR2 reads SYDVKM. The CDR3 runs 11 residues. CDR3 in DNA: TGTGCCAGCAGTTTAAGGGCCCAAGCTTTCTTT. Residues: CASSLRAQAFF.

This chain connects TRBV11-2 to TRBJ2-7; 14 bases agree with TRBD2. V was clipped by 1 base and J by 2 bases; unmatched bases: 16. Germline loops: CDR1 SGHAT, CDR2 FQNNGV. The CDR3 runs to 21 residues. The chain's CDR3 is CASSLASPRNRLAGGAYEQYF. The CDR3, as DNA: TGTGCCAGCAGCTTAGCATCCCCCCGGAACCGACTAGCGGGAGGGGCCTACGAGCAGTACTTC. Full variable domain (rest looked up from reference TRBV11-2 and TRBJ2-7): EAGVAQSPRYKIIEKRQSVAFWCNPISGHATLYWYQQILGQGPKLLIQFQNNGVVDDSQLPKDRFSAERLKGVDSTLKIQPAKLEDSAVYLCASSLASPRNRLAGGAYEQYFGPGTRLTVT.

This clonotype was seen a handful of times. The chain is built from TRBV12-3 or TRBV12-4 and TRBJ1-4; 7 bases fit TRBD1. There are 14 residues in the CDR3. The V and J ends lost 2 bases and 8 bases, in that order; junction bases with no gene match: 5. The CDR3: CASSLTSGGEKLFF. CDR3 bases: TGTGCCAGCAGTTTAACGTCAGGGGGAGAAAAACTGTTTTTT.

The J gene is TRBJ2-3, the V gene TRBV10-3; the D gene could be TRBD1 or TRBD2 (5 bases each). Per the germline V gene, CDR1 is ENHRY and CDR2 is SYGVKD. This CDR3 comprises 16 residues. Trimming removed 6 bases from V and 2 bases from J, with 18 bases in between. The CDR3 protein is CAISAEEGRLTDTQYF. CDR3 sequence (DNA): TGTGCCATCAGCGCCGAAGAGGGGCGACTCACAGATACGCAGTATTTT.

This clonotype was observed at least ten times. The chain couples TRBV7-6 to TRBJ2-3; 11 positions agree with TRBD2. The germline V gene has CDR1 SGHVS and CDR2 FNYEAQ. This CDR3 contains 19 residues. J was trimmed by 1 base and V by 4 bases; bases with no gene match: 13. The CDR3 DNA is TGTGCCAGCAGCTCCCGACTAGCGGGGCCGGGTTTTCGCACAGATACGCAGTATTTT. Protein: CASSSRLAGPGFRTDTQYF.

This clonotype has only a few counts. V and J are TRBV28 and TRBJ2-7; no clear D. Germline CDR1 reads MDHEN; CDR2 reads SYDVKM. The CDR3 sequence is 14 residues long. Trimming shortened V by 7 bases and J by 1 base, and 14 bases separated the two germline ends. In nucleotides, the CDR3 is TGTGCCAGCAAAAAACGGAGTGGTTCCTACGAGCAGTACTTC. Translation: CASKKRSGSYEQYF.

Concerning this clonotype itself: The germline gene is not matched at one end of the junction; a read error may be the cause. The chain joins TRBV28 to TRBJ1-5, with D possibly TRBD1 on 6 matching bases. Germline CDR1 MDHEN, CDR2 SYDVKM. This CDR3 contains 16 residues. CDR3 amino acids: CAGSSGWTARNQPQHF. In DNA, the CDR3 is TGTGCCGGCAGTTCAGGATGGACAGCACGTAATCAGCCCCAGCATTTT.

The CDR3 reads CASSMEGQGRPDTQYF. The DNA of the CDR3 is TGTGCCAGCAGTATGGAGGGACAGGGGCGCCCAGATACGCAGTATTTT. J is TRBJ2-3 and V is TRBV27; TRBD1 matches 10 bases. CDR3 length: 16 amino acids. J was trimmed by 4 bases and V by 5 bases; bases with no gene match: 9. Germline V gene data show CDR1 as MNHEY and CDR2 as SMNVEV (reference sequence).

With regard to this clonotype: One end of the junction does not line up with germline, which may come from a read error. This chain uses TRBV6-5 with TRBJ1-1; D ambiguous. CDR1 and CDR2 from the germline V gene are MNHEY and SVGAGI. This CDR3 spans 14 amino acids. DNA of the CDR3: TGTGCCAGCAGTTACTGGGAGGGTGGCACTGAAGCTTTATTT. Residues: CASSYWEGGTEALF.

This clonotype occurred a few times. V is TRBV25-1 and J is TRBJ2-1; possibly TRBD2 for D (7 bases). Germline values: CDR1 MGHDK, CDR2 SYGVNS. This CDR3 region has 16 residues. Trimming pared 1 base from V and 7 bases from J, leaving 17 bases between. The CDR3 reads CASSELKGGLGNEQFF. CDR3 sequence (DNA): TGTGCCAGCAGTGAATTGAAGGGGGGGCTGGGTAATGAGCAGTTCTTC.

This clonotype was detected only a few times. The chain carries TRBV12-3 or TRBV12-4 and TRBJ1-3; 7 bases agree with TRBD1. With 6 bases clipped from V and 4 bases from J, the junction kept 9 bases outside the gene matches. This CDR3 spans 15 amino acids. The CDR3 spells CASRNHQTGGNTIYF. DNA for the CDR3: TGTGCCAGCAGGAACCACCAGACAGGGGGAAACACCATATATTTT.

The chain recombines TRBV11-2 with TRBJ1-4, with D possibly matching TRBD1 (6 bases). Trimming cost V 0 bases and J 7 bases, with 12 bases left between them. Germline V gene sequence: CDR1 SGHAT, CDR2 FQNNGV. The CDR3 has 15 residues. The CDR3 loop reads CASSLETRDTEKLFF. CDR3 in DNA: TGTGCCAGCAGCTTAGAAACCCGGGACACTGAAAAACTGTTTTTT.

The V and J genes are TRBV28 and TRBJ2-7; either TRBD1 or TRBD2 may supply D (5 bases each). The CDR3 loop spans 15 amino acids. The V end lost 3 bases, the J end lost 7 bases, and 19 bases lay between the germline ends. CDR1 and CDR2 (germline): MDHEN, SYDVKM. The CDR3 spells CASSFAPGPRGEQYF. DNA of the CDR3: TGTGCCAGCAGTTTCGCCCCGGGACCCCGAGGTGAGCAGTACTTC.

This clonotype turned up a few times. CDR3 sequence: CASSQVTRNSNQPQHF. CDR3 DNA sequence: TGTGCCAGCAGCCAAGTAACCAGAAATAGCAATCAGCCCCAGCATTTT. V usage is TRBV4-2 and J usage is TRBJ1-5; D unresolved. The CDR3 covers 16 residues. V was clipped by 1 base and J by 0 bases, with 10 bases between them. CDR1 is LGHNA and CDR2 is YNFKEQ in the germline V gene.

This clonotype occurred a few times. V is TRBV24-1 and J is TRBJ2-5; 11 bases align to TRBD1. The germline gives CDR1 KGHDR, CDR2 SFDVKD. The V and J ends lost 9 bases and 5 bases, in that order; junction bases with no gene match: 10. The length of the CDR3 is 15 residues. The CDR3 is CATQKGQGVEETQYF. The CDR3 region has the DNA TGTGCCACCCAGAAGGGACAGGGGGTTGAGGAGACCCAGTACTTC.